This T cell receptor beta chain was documented in a study of blood T cell repertoires in COVID-19. For the study at large: Sites across the United States, Italy and Spain contributed samples from acute and convalescent COVID-19.

Participants came from fewer than 25 US areas, aged about 18 to 89 years. The authors' processing: The assay estimated nucleated cells by amplifying reference gene primers. Clones were sequenced by immunoSEQ multiplex PCR, and TCRdb holds only the in-frame ones, with some missing. The V and J calls and the clone size are those of that table, but D and trimming were determined from the DNA. Of about 250,000 clones listed, about 88% are singletons. This CDR3 has 13 amino acids. Germline V gene sequence: CDR1 SGHAT, CDR2 FQNNGV. The V gene lost 4 bases and the J gene lost 4 bases, with 10 bases spanning the gap.

The rearrangement joins TRBV11-2 to TRBJ1-1; perhaps TRBD1 as D (5 bases). The clonotype originates from a woman aged 45-65 years who had recovered from COVID-19. Sequencing was done on a sample of PBMCs or T cells enriched from blood (not recorded which). CDR3 in amino acids: CASSSFGGTEAFF. Written as DNA, the CDR3 is TGTGCCAGCAGCTCATTCGGGGGCACTGAAGCTTTCTTT.